This T cell receptor (beta chain) is from a study of shared clonotypes between healthy human individuals. The wider study: Plates per donor: three CD4 naive, three CD4 memory, two CD8 naive, one CD8 memory. Findings and limits, study-wide: A handful of donors shared about 4.5% of their naive CD4 clonotypes.

CDR3 length: 16 amino acids. CDR1 is KGHSH and CDR2 is LQKENI in the germline V gene. V shed 4 bases, J shed 0 bases, and the junction held 4 bases outside the gene matches. Measured with immunoSEQ multiplex PCR; TCRdb has only the in-frame clones, and not every one. The data contain more than 500,000 clones, 90% to 97% of them singletons. CD4+ cells yielded CD45RA+ naive and CD45RA-negative memory subsets. As concerns this clone: Its antigen is unidentified.

The specimen was naive CD4+ T cells sorted from blood. Subset: CD45RA+ positively selected. This TCR was sampled from a young woman in good health. The J gene is TRBJ1-5, the V gene TRBV18; TRBD1 agrees at 9 bases. In DNA form, the CDR3 reads TGTGCCAGCTCACAGGACAGGGGTTATAGCAATCAGCCCCAGCATTTT. Its translation is CASSQDRGYSNQPQHF.